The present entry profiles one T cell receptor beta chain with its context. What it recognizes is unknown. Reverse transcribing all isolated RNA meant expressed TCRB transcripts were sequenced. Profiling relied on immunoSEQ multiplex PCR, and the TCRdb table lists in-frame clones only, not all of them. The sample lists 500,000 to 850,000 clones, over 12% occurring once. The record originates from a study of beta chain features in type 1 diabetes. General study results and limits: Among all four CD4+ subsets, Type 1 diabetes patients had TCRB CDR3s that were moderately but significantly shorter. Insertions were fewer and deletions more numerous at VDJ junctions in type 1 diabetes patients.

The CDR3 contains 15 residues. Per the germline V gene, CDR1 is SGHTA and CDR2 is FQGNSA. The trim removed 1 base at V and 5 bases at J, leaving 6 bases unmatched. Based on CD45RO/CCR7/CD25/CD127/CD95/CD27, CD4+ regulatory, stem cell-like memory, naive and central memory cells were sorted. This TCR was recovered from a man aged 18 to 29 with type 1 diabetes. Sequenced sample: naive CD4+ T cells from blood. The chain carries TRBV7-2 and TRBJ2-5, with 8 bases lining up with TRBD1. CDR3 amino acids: CASSLVHTGGETQYF. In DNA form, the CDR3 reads TGTGCCAGCAGCTTAGTGCACACAGGGGGGGAGACCCAGTACTTC.